What follows are 29 T cell receptor beta chains derived from one specimen sequenced in a study of blood T cell repertoires in COVID-19. Generated by immunoSEQ multiplex PCR, the TCRdb table keeps only in-frame clones and is missing some. The repertoire includes about 76,000 clones, 87% of them detected once, and around 7.9% sits in the top ten. Sequenced sample: peripheral blood. Receptor source: a man aged 25-45 years with acute or convalescent COVID-19.

This rearrangement joins TRBV6-5 to TRBJ1-6, with D hard to call. Trimming removed 4 bases from V and 7 bases from J, with 14 bases in between. Germline-derived CDR1 and CDR2 are MNHEY and SVGAGI. CDR3 length: 15 amino acids. The DNA of the CDR3 is TGTGCCAGCAGTTCCGAGACTTGGCCAAATTCACCCCTCCACTTT. Protein: CASSSETWPNSPLHF.

This chain connects TRBV27 to TRBJ1-5; 7 bases are shared with TRBD1. This CDR3 spans 15 amino acids. The V segment lost 4 bases and the J segment 6 bases; nucleotides outside the gene matches: 9. CDR1 is MNHEY and CDR2 is SMNVEV in the germline V gene (reference sequence). CDR3 DNA: TGTGCCAGCAGTTCCCCTACAGGGGCAGGTCAGCCCCAGCATTTT. Translating gives CASSSPTGAGQPQHF.

This clone has just one count. The rearrangement links TRBV27 to TRBJ1-5, with D possibly TRBD1 on 5 matching bases. CDR1 is MNHEY and CDR2 is SMNVEV in the germline V gene (reference sequence). This CDR3 spans 14 amino acids. The ends were cut back, 6 bases at V and 0 bases at J, with 9 bases in the middle. This CDR3 is CASRGGYSNQPQHF. DNA for the CDR3: TGTGCCAGCAGGGGGGGATATAGCAATCAGCCCCAGCATTTT.

The J gene is TRBJ1-2, the V gene TRBV28; D remains ambiguous. V gave up 11 bases and J gave up 7 bases, with 26 bases separating them. The germline V gene encodes CDR1 MDHEN and CDR2 SYDVKM. CDR3 length: 15 residues. The CDR3 nucleotides read TGTGCCTTACGTACGGACTCCTCGGAGACGCGTGGCTACACCTTC. Protein sequence: CALRTDSSETRGYTF.

Here the CDR3 DNA reads TGCAGTGCTAGTCTCCATTTAGCGGGAGGCACAGATACGCAGTATTTT. This gives the protein CSASLHLAGGTDTQYF. The chain carries TRBV20-1 and TRBJ2-3, with 9 bases aligning to TRBD2. Germline lookup yields CDR1 DFQATT and CDR2 SNEGSKA (reference sequence). The CDR3 extends over 16 amino acids. Trimming removed 3 bases from V and 1 base from J; junction bases left unmatched: 8.

The rearrangement uses TRBV4-1 and TRBJ2-5; TRBD1 aligns across 8 bases. J was trimmed by 5 bases and V by 1 base; bases with no gene match: 3. The CDR3 sequence is 14 residues long. Germline CDR1 MGHRA, CDR2 YSYEKL. The CDR3 region is CASSQGTGRETQYF. CDR3 in DNA: TGCGCCAGCAGCCAAGGGACAGGGAGGGAGACCCAGTACTTC.

This chain joins TRBV24-1 and TRBJ1-6; 7 nucleotides align to TRBD1. V lost 6 bases, J lost 5 bases, and 18 bases stayed unmatched. Germline CDR1 reads KGHDR; CDR2 reads SFDVKD. This CDR3 region has 19 residues. The CDR3 DNA reads as TGTGCCACCAGTCAAAGGAGTAGAGACCGGGACAGAGATAATTCACCCCTCCACTTT. It specifies CATSQRSRDRDRDNSPLHF.

The V call is TRBV5-1, the J call TRBJ2-1; tentatively, D is TRBD1 (6 bases). The V end lost 0 bases, the J end lost 7 bases, and 14 bases lay between the germline ends. The CDR3 covers 15 residues. In germline, CDR1 is SGHRS, CDR2 YFSETQ. The CDR3 here is CASSLVLGALNEQFF. The CDR3, as DNA: TGCGCCAGCAGCTTGGTTCTGGGGGCTCTGAATGAGCAGTTCTTC.

The CDR3 here is CASSSGQSAYNEQFF. The CDR3 DNA sequence: TGTGCCAGCAGTTCGGGACAGTCTGCCTACAATGAGCAGTTCTTC. This chain joins TRBV28 and TRBJ2-1, with TRBD1 matching over 7 bases. The CDR3 covers 15 residues. The germline CDR1 and CDR2 sequences are MDHEN and SYDVKM. Unmatched junction bases numbered 5, after V lost 4 bases and J lost 2 bases.

This clone showed up just once. The rearrangement joins TRBV7-9 to TRBJ2-3; TRBD2 matches 11 bases. The CDR3 has 17 residues. Trimming took 4 bases from V and 6 from J; bases not matched to a gene: 12. Looked up from germline, CDR1 is SEHNR and CDR2 is FQNEAQ (reference sequence). The CDR3 nucleotides are TGTGCCAGCAGCTGGGGGACTAGCGGCAGAGAGGGGGATACGCAGTATTTT. Protein: CASSWGTSGREGDTQYF.

In this sample, this clone turned up once. The chain links TRBV28 to TRBJ1-5; 7 bases fit TRBD1. After removal of 7 bases from V and 2 bases from J, the junction contained 8 bases not matched to a gene. The CDR3 length is 15 residues. Germline V gene lookup returns CDR1 MDHEN and CDR2 SYDVKM. The CDR3: CASTPRTGGNQPQHF. CDR3 coding DNA: TGTGCCAGCACGCCCCGGACAGGAGGCAATCAGCCCCAGCATTTT.

V and J are TRBV3-1 (or the pseudogene TRBV3-2) and TRBJ2-5, with D perhaps TRBD2 (6 bases). The V and J ends lost 2 bases and 5 bases respectively, with 12 bases between them. Germline CDR1 is LGHDT and CDR2 is YNNKEL (reference sequence). This CDR3 is 14 amino acids long. The CDR3 spells CASSQPGRRETQYF. The DNA for the CDR3 is TGTGCCAGCAGCCAACCCGGGAGACGGGAGACCCAGTACTTC.

The chain couples TRBV7-2 to TRBJ1-1, with D maybe TRBD1 (5 bases). The CDR3 has 14 residues. V lost 6 bases to trimming and J lost 4 bases, with 15 bases between them. Germline V gene lookup returns CDR1 SGHTA and CDR2 FQGNSA. The CDR3 DNA reads TGTGCCAGCAGGTCAGGGAATAGACTCACTGAAGCTTTCTTT. Its protein product is CASRSGNRLTEAFF.

The chain is built from TRBV4-1 and TRBJ2-7; D possibly corresponds to TRBD1 (6 bases). The CDR3 totals 13 residues. The germline V gene has CDR1 MGHRA and CDR2 YSYEKL. Trimming left V 3 bases short and J 8 bases short, with 14 bases between. The CDR3 reads CASSQIRDTKQYF. The CDR3 bases are TGCGCCAGCAGCCAGATCCGGGACACCAAGCAGTACTTC.

The table lists this clone with a count of one. The chain is built from TRBV19 and TRBJ2-5; TRBD2 matches at 16 bases. Trimming at V came to 3 bases and at J to 5 bases, leaving 6 bases not matched to a gene. CDR1 and CDR2 (germline): LNHDA, SQIVND (reference sequence). CDR3 length: 17 residues. CDR3 region: CASSMGLAGGPRETQYF. The CDR3 DNA reads as TGTGCCAGTAGTATGGGACTAGCGGGAGGGCCCCGCGAGACCCAGTACTTC. The whole variable domain, remainder taken from reference TRBV19 and TRBJ2-5, is DGGITQSPKYLFRKEGQNVTLSCEQNLNHDAMYWYRQDPGQGLRLIYYSQIVNDFQKGDIAEGYSVSREKKESFPLTVTSAQKNPTAFYLCASSMGLAGGPRETQYFGPGTRLLVL.

V usage is TRBV29-1 and J usage is TRBJ2-5; D unresolved. Germline V gene data show CDR1 as SQVTM and CDR2 as ANQGSEA. This CDR3 region has 11 residues. Trimming stripped 3 bases from V and 0 bases from J, with 2 bases between. This CDR3 is CSVDNQETQYF. In nucleotides, the CDR3 is TGCAGCGTTGACAACCAAGAGACCCAGTACTTC.

The V call is TRBV4-3, the J call TRBJ2-1; 7 nucleotides line up with TRBD2. The trim removed 5 bases at V and 0 bases at J, leaving 4 bases unmatched. Germline CDR1 LGHNA, CDR2 YSLEER. The CDR3 runs to 15 residues. DNA for the CDR3: TGCGCCAGCAGCAGGGACTATAGCTCCTACAATGAGCAGTTCTTC. The encoded protein is CASSRDYSSYNEQFF.

The chain joins TRBV6-5 to TRBJ1-6; D not resolved. Trimming removed 2 bases from V and 9 bases from J, with 11 bases in between. Germline lookup yields CDR1 MNHEY and CDR2 SVGAGI. The CDR3 contains 14 residues. The CDR3: CASSYQEVGSPLHF. The CDR3 DNA sequence: TGTGCCAGCAGTTACCAGGAGGTCGGTTCACCCCTCCACTTT.

This chain joins TRBV3-1 (or the pseudogene TRBV3-2) and TRBJ1-6, with D perhaps TRBD1 (5 bases). The CDR3 contains 15 residues. Trimming removed 3 bases from V and 9 bases from J, with 15 bases in between. The germline V gene has CDR1 LGHDT and CDR2 YNNKEL (reference sequence). CDR3 amino acids: CASSQTASGGSPLHF. In nucleotides, the CDR3 is TGTGCCAGCAGCCAGACAGCTTCTGGTGGTTCACCCCTCCACTTT.

This rearrangement joins TRBV3-1 (or the pseudogene TRBV3-2) to TRBJ2-5; unclear D gene. CDR3 length: 13 amino acids. Trimming left V 7 bases short and J 1 base short, with 10 bases between. CDR1 is LGHDT, CDR2 YNNKEL, per germline (reference sequence). CDR3 loop: CASIRRLQETQYF. The CDR3 DNA sequence: TGTGCCAGCATCCGTCGTCTCCAAGAGACCCAGTACTTC.

This rearrangement joins TRBV3-1 (or the pseudogene TRBV3-2) to TRBJ2-1; TRBD2 is a possible D gene (6 bases). CDR1 is LGHDT and CDR2 is YNNKEL in the germline V gene (reference sequence). The CDR3 spans 13 residues. Deletions cut 4 bases from V and 9 bases from J, with 13 bases between. CDR3 nucleotide sequence: TGTGCCAGCAGCCCCTCGGGGGAACGTGAGCAGTTCTTC. Translating gives CASSPSGEREQFF.

This clone was picked up one time. J is TRBJ2-3 and V is TRBV27, with 9 bases fitting TRBD1. The CDR3 totals 17 residues. V shed 5 bases, J shed 0 bases, and the junction held 9 bases outside the gene matches. Germline lookup yields CDR1 MNHEY and CDR2 SMNVEV (reference sequence). The CDR3 DNA sequence: TGTGCCAGCAGTAAGGACAGGGGCCTCACTAGCACAGATACGCAGTATTTT. It yields the protein CASSKDRGLTSTDTQYF.

The V and J genes are TRBV7-2 and TRBJ1-5, with D tentatively TRBD1 (6 bases). V dropped 4 bases and J dropped 5 bases, with 9 bases sitting between them. Germline V CDR1 and CDR2: SGHTA, FQGNSA. The CDR3 runs 13 residues. The DNA of the CDR3 is TGTGCCAGCAGCTCCCGGACAGATCAGCCCCAGCATTTT. This codes for CASSSRTDQPQHF.

This rearrangement joins TRBV2 to TRBJ2-3; TRBD2 aligns across 8 bases. The V segment lost 6 bases and the J segment 2 bases; nucleotides outside the gene matches: 13. From germline, CDR1 is SNHLY and CDR2 FYNNEI. The CDR3 runs 17 residues. The CDR3 region is CASSPRTSKGNTDTQYF. CDR3 in DNA: TGTGCCAGCAGCCCTCGGACTAGCAAAGGGAACACAGATACGCAGTATTTT.

The rearrangement links TRBV6-5 to TRBJ2-2; TRBD1 matches 7 bases. Germline CDR1 MNHEY, CDR2 SVGAGI. This CDR3 region has 14 residues. Trimming removed 5 bases from V and 6 bases from J; junction bases left unmatched: 6. CDR3 region: CASSIGGAPGELFF. Here the CDR3 DNA reads TGTGCCAGCAGTATAGGGGGCGCCCCCGGGGAGCTGTTTTTT.

The gene calls are TRBV6-2 or TRBV6-3 and TRBJ1-5; TRBD1 is a possible D gene (6 bases). Germline V gives CDR1 MNHEY, CDR2 SVGEGT. This CDR3 contains 17 residues. The V end lost 1 base, the J end lost 6 bases, and 19 bases lay between the germline ends. CDR3 bases: TGTGCCAGCAGTTACTGGGACATCGCGGACCTGAGTCAGCCCCAGCATTTT. Translation gives CASSYWDIADLSQPQHF.

Only one count was recorded for this clone. This sequence joins TRBV30 and TRBJ1-1, with D possibly matching TRBD1 (6 bases). Trimming pared 3 bases from V and 1 base from J, leaving 15 bases between. The CDR3 has 15 residues. The germline gives CDR1 GTSNPN, CDR2 SVGIG (reference sequence). The CDR3 nucleotides read TGTGCCTGGAGAGGCCTACAGGGACGGAACACTGAAGCTTTCTTT. Translation gives CAWRGLQGRNTEAFF. Looking up the rest from reference TRBV30 and TRBJ1-1 gives the full variable domain: SQTIHQWPATLVQPVGSPLSLECTVEGTSNPNLYWYRQAAGRGLQLLFYSVGIGQISSEVPQNLSASRPQDRQFILSSKKLLLSDSGFYLCAWRGLQGRNTEAFFGQGTRLTVV.

The V and J genes are TRBV4-1 and TRBJ1-6; 9 bases agree with TRBD1. With 2 bases clipped from V and 6 bases from J, the junction kept 5 bases outside the gene matches. CDR3 size: 16 residues. Germline lookup yields CDR1 MGHRA and CDR2 YSYEKL. The CDR3 coding sequence is TGCGCCAGCAGCCAATTACCGGGACAGGGTAATTCACCCCTCCACTTT. Translating gives CASSQLPGQGNSPLHF.

The V and J genes are TRBV5-1 and TRBJ2-1; tentative D call: TRBD2 (5 bases). Germline V gene sequence: CDR1 SGHRS, CDR2 YFSETQ. The CDR3 length is 13 residues. V was trimmed by 4 bases and J by 2 bases, leaving 7 bases between them. CDR3 DNA sequence: TGCGCCAGCAGCGGGAGACCCTACAATGAGCAGTTCTTC. It yields the protein CASSGRPYNEQFF.